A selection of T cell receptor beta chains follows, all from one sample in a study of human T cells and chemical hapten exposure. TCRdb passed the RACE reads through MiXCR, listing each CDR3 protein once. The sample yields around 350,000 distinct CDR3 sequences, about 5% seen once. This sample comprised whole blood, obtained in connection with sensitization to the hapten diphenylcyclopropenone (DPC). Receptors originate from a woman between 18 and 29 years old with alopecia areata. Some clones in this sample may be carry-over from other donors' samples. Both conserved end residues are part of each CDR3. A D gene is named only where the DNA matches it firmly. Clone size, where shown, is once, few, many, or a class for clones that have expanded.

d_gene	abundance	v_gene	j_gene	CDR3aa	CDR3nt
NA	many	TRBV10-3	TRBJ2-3	CAISESWRNTDTQYF	TGTGCCATCAGTGAGTCTTGGAGGAACACAGATACGCAGTATTTT
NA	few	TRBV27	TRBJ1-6	CASRAGNSPLHF	TGTGCCAGCAGGGCCGGTAATTCACCCCTCCACTTT
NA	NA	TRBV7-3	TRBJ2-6	CASSLGNSLNSGANVLTF	TGTGCCAGCAGCTTAGGCAACAGCTTAAACTCTGGGGCCAACGTCCTGACTTTC
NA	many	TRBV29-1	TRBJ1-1	CSVLLDREEAFF	TGCAGCGTCCTCCTTGACAGAGAAGAAGCTTTCTTT
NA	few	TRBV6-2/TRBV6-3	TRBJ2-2	CASKGQAVGELFF	TGTGCCAGCAAGGGGCAGGCCGTGGGGGAGCTGTTTTTT
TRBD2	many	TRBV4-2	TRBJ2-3	CASSQGESGGPDTQYF	TGTGCCAGCAGCCAAGGGGAAAGCGGGGGGCCGGATACGCAGTATTTT
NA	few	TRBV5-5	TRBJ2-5	CASSLWSIRGFQETQYF	TGTGCCAGCAGCTTGTGGTCGATCAGGGGATTCCAAGAGACCCAGTACTTC
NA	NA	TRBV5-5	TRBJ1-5	CASSLVSTYEPQHF	TGTGCCAGCAGCTTGGTTTCCACATACGAGCCCCAGCATTTT
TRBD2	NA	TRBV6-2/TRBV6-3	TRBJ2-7	CASSYSWGTTYEQYF	TGTGCCAGCAGTTACTCTTGGGGGACTACCTACGAGCAGTACTTC
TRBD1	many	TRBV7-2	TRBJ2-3	CASSLGTGVTDTQYF	TGTGCCAGCAGCTTAGGGACAGGGGTTACAGATACGCAGTATTTT
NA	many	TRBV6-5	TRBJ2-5	CASSPSVREETQYF	TGTGCCAGCAGTCCCTCCGTACGGGAAGAGACCCAGTACTTC
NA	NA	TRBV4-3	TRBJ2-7	CASSQDRPGQFVPYEQYF	TGCGCCAGCAGCCAAGATAGACCCGGACAGTTTGTACCCTACGAGCAGTACTTC
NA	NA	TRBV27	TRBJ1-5	CASGGLSNQPQHF	TGTGCCAGCGGGGGGTTAAGCAATCAGCCCCAGCATTTT
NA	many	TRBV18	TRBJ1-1	CASSPPSGDVNTEAFF	TGTGCCAGCTCACCACCGTCAGGGGATGTGAACACTGAAGCTTTCTTT
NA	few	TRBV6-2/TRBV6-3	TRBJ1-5	CASRWTSSRPQHF	TGTGCCAGCAGATGGACAAGCTCAAGGCCCCAGCATTTT
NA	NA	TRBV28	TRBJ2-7	CASNQGGTYEQYF	TGTGCCAGCAATCAGGGGGGAACCTACGAGCAGTACTTC
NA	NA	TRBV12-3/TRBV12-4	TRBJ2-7	CASSYPGRPTYEQYF	TGTGCCAGCAGTTACCCGGGACGGCCCACATACGAGCAGTACTTC
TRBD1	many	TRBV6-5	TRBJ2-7	CASSQGQGQYEQYF	TGTGCCAGCAGTCAGGGACAGGGTCAGTACGAGCAGTACTTC
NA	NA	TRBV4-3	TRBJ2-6	CASSQNRLRGANVLTF	TGCGCCAGCAGCCAAAACAGGCTCCGAGGGGCCAACGTCCTGACTTTC
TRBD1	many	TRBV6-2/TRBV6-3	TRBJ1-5	CASSYGTGGKQPQHF	TGTGCCAGCAGTTATGGGACAGGGGGCAAACAGCCCCAGCATTTT
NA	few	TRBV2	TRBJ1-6	CASSGRASSYNSPLHF	TGTGCCAGCAGTGGCAGGGCGAGCTCCTATAATTCACCCCTCCACTTT
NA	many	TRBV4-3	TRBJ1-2	CASSQDYRVPYGYTF	TGCGCCAGCAGCCAAGACTACAGGGTGCCCTATGGCTACACCTTC
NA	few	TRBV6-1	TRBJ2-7	CASSLYRVAYEQYF	TGTGCCAGCAGTTTGTACAGGGTGGCCTACGAGCAGTACTTC
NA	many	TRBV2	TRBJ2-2	CASKATGELFF	TGTGCCAGCAAAGCAACCGGGGAGCTGTTTTTT